Listed here are 32 T cell receptor beta chains from one sample, sequenced in a study of shared clonotypes between healthy human individuals. Data came from immunoSEQ multiplex PCR; TCRdb stores just in-frame clones and leaves some out. Found here are fewer than 3 million clones, 85% to 95% of them singletons; the top ten hold approximately 0.41%. The specimen sequenced was naive CD4+ T cells from PBMCs. Sample subset: CD45RA+ positively selected. These receptors came from a man between 18 and 29 years old in good health. Some clones in this sample may be carry-over from other donors' samples.

Comments on this clone: This same CDR3 is encoded by further DNA sequences in the sample. The chain couples TRBV9 to TRBJ1-1; D unresolved. In germline, CDR1 is SGDLS, CDR2 YYNGEE. The ends were cut back, 1 base at V and 0 bases at J, with 7 bases in the middle. The CDR3 sequence is 14 residues long. DNA of the CDR3: TGTGCCAGCAGCGTACTGGGAATGAACACTGAAGCTTTCTTT. As protein: CASSVLGMNTEAFF.

This chain connects TRBV6-1 to TRBJ1-1, with a tentative D call TRBD1 (6 bases). Germline V gives CDR1 MNHNS, CDR2 SASEGT. This CDR3 region has 17 residues. V dropped 4 bases and J dropped 6 bases, with 24 bases sitting between them. The CDR3 region is CASSVTEGGRQNPEAFF. The DNA for the CDR3 is TGTGCCAGCAGTGTTACGGAAGGGGGGAGGCAAAACCCTGAAGCTTTCTTT.

The genes are TRBV25-1 and TRBJ2-1; D gene unclear. The CDR3 covers 14 residues. V shed 2 bases and J shed 6 bases, with 11 bases lying between them. CDR1 MGHDK and CDR2 SYGVNS come from the germline V gene. CDR3 in amino acids: CASSEPPGRNEQFF. The CDR3 DNA is TGTGCCAGCAGTGAACCCCCCGGACGCAATGAGCAGTTCTTC.

The chain carries TRBV7-9 and TRBJ2-7; tentative D call: TRBD2 (6 bases). V gave up 5 bases and J gave up 7 bases, with 15 bases separating them. This CDR3 is built from 13 residues. Germline V gives CDR1 SEHNR, CDR2 FQNEAQ (reference sequence). The CDR3 bases are TGTGCCAGCAGCGTGGCTCAGGCGGGGGAGCAGTACTTC. It encodes CASSVAQAGEQYF.

The rearrangement links TRBV19 to TRBJ2-1, with D possibly matching TRBD2 (5 bases). V was cut by 9 bases and J by 4 bases, with 16 bases left in between. The germline gives CDR1 LNHDA, CDR2 SQIVND (reference sequence). This CDR3 is 14 amino acids long. The CDR3 coding sequence is TGTGCCAGCCAGCAAAGGGAGAAATACAATGAGCAGTTCTTC. Amino acids: CASQQREKYNEQFF.

The chain carries TRBV29-1 and TRBJ1-4; D ambiguous. The CDR3 is 11 amino acids. V dropped 6 bases and J dropped 8 bases, with 10 bases sitting between them. Germline V gene lookup returns CDR1 SQVTM and CDR2 ANQGSEA. The DNA of the CDR3 is TGCAGCGTCCACATACGGGAAAAACTGTTTTTT. It encodes CSVHIREKLFF.

Only one count was recorded for this clone. This chain joins TRBV28 and TRBJ2-3; D is uncertain. Trimming removed 3 bases at V and 5 bases at J, with 9 bases between. This CDR3 is 13 amino acids long. The germline V gene encodes CDR1 MDHEN and CDR2 SYDVKM. The CDR3 region is CASSLPALDTQYF. CDR3 DNA sequence: TGTGCCAGCAGTTTGCCTGCTTTAGATACGCAGTATTTT.

V is TRBV5-8 and J is TRBJ1-1; D call uncertain. Germline V CDR1 and CDR2: SGHTS, YDEGEE. This CDR3 region has 15 residues. The ends were cut back, 4 bases at V and 2 bases at J, with 15 bases in the middle. CDR3 in DNA: TGTGCCAGCAGCACTCAGGACCCCGATAACACTGAAGCTTTCTTT. This sequence encodes CASSTQDPDNTEAFF.

The chain recombines TRBV7-3 with TRBJ2-1; D call uncertain. The V gene lost 1 base and the J gene lost 0 bases, with 10 bases spanning the gap. The CDR3 length is 16 residues. Germline assignment: CDR1 SGHTA and CDR2 FQGTGA. CDR3 sequence (DNA): TGTGCCAGCAGCTTAATTGCGGTTAGCTCCTACAATGAGCAGTTCTTC. Protein sequence: CASSLIAVSSYNEQFF.

The rearrangement uses TRBV9 and TRBJ2-3, with D uncertain. Germline lookup yields CDR1 SGDLS and CDR2 YYNGEE. V lost 0 bases to trimming and J lost 8 bases, with 10 bases between them. The CDR3 covers 13 residues. For the CDR3, the DNA is TGTGCCAGCAGCGTAGCCCCCCCTGGTACGCAGTATTTT. It yields the protein CASSVAPPGTQYF.

This rearrangement joins TRBV25-1 to TRBJ2-1; 8 nucleotides align to TRBD2. The CDR3 spans 16 residues. Germline values: CDR1 MGHDK, CDR2 SYGVNS. V gave up 5 bases and J gave up 7 bases; unmatched junction bases: 13. The CDR3: CASSRQPGLAGNEQFF. The DNA of the CDR3 is TGTGCCAGCAGTCGACAACCTGGACTAGCAGGTAATGAGCAGTTCTTC.

This clone appeared once. The chain links TRBV7-3 to TRBJ2-3; 8 nucleotides line up with TRBD1. Per the germline V gene, CDR1 is SGHTA and CDR2 is FQGTGA. The V gene end was trimmed by 5 bases and the J gene end by 4 bases; junction bases not matched to a gene: 8. This CDR3 is 15 amino acids long. CDR3 sequence (DNA): TGTGCCAGCAGCCCCTTGGGACAGGCGGCAGATACGCAGTATTTT. This gives the protein CASSPLGQAADTQYF.

The chain carries TRBV9 and TRBJ2-6; D ambiguous. Germline loops: CDR1 SGDLS, CDR2 YYNGEE. This CDR3 has 15 amino acids. The germline V and J ends were trimmed by 7 bases and 0 bases, with 11 bases remaining between them. The CDR3 DNA reads as TGTGCCAGCGCCACAGCCAACTCTGGGGCCAACGTCCTGACTTTC. Its translation: CASATANSGANVLTF.

The genes are TRBV6-5 and TRBJ1-5, with D possibly matching TRBD1 (6 bases). The length of the CDR3 is 14 residues. From germline, CDR1 is MNHEY and CDR2 SVGAGI. Trimming shortened V by 6 bases and J by 9 bases, and 18 bases separated the two germline ends. DNA for the CDR3: TGTGCCAGCAGACCGGACAGCCAGCAGGGGCCCCAGCATTTT. It yields the protein CASRPDSQQGPQHF.

This chain connects TRBV5-1 to TRBJ1-4; D is possibly TRBD1 (5 bases). The CDR3 spans 14 residues. Germline CDR1 and CDR2: SGHRS and YFSETQ. Between the trimmed V and J ends, which lost 4 bases and 5 bases, there was a span of 12 bases. The CDR3 DNA sequence: TGCGCCAGCAGCCCAGGGCACAGGAATGAAAAACTGTTTTTT. Translating gives CASSPGHRNEKLFF. The variable domain in full, with the rest retrieved from reference TRBV5-1 and TRBJ1-4, is KAGVTQTPRYLIKTRGQQVTLSCSPISGHRSVSWYQQTPGQGLQFLFEYFSETQRNKGNFPGRFSGRQFSNSRSEMNVSTLELGDSALYLCASSPGHRNEKLFFGSGTQLSVL.

The chain couples TRBV10-3 to TRBJ1-3; D ambiguous. CDR3 length equals 13 residues. V was pared by 3 bases and J by 4 bases, with 7 bases between. From germline, CDR1 is ENHRY and CDR2 SYGVKD. The CDR3 DNA follows: TGTGCCATCAGTGAAGCAGAGGGAAACACCATATATTTT. It is translated as CAISEAEGNTIYF.

The chain has TRBV30 and TRBJ1-1; a possible D gene is TRBD1 (5 bases). Trimming removed 0 bases from V and 0 bases from J, with 8 bases in between. This CDR3 spans 14 amino acids. CDR1 is GTSNPN and CDR2 is SVGIG in the germline V gene (reference sequence). CDR3 loop: CAWSVWGVNTEAFF. CDR3 bases: TGTGCCTGGAGTGTGTGGGGGGTGAACACTGAAGCTTTCTTT.

The chain's CDR3 is CASSLGGIRANTGELFF. In DNA form, the CDR3 reads TGCGCCAGCAGCTTGGGGGGAATTCGGGCGAACACCGGGGAGCTGTTTTTT. The J gene is TRBJ2-2, the V gene TRBV5-1, with D hard to call. CDR3 length: 17 residues. The V end lost 0 bases, the J end lost 0 bases, and 12 bases lay between the germline ends. Germline values: CDR1 SGHRS, CDR2 YFSETQ.

This sequence joins TRBV4-1 and TRBJ2-2; 11 bases map to TRBD1. Germline loops: CDR1 MGHRA, CDR2 YSYEKL. The V gene end was trimmed by 2 bases and the J gene end by 3 bases; junction bases not matched to a gene: 2. The CDR3 covers 16 residues. CDR3 sequence: CASSQPGQGDTGELFF. In DNA, the CDR3 is TGCGCCAGCAGCCAACCGGGACAGGGGGACACCGGGGAGCTGTTTTTT.

The chain combines TRBV7-3 with TRBJ2-7; 7 nucleotides line up with TRBD1. Germline lookup yields CDR1 SGHTA and CDR2 FQGTGA. After removal of 5 bases from V and 7 bases from J, the junction contained 5 bases not matched to a gene. The CDR3 is 12 amino acids. The CDR3 reads CASSTGVGEQYF. CDR3 DNA sequence: TGTGCCAGCAGCACAGGGGTGGGGGAGCAGTACTTC.

The sample holds a few counts of this clone. This CDR3 is also generated by other DNA sequences in the sample. The chain carries TRBV19 and TRBJ1-1; D not resolved. Germline V CDR1 and CDR2: LNHDA, SQIVND (reference sequence). The V end was cut by 3 bases, the J end by 2 bases, with 7 bases between. The CDR3 spans 13 residues. The CDR3 region has the DNA TGTGCCAGTAGTATCTGGGGTAACACTGAAGCTTTCTTT. It encodes CASSIWGNTEAFF.

This clone was seen a few times. The chain employs TRBV11-1 and TRBJ1-4; the D is unclear. Trimming pared 5 bases from V and 7 bases from J, leaving 11 bases between. The CDR3 is 13 amino acids. Germline V gene sequence: CDR1 SGHAT, CDR2 FQDESV (reference sequence). Here the CDR3 DNA reads TGTGCCAGCAGCCCCCAATTGGGTGAAAAACTGTTTTTT. Its protein is CASSPQLGEKLFF.

This chain uses TRBV15 with TRBJ2-7; TRBD1 agrees at 8 bases. Trimming removed 1 base from V and 5 bases from J; junction bases left unmatched: 10. This CDR3 is built from 16 residues. In germline, CDR1 is LNHNV, CDR2 YYDKDF (reference sequence). The CDR3 bases are TGTGCCACCAGCAGAGCGGACAGGGTTTTTCTCCACGAGCAGTACTTC. This gives the protein CATSRADRVFLHEQYF. Combining the CDR3 with reference TRBV15 and TRBJ2-7 gives the whole variable domain DAMVIQNPRYQVTQFGKPVTLSCSQTLNHNVMYWYQQKSSQAPKLLFHYYDKDFNNEADTPDNFQSRRPNTSFCFLDIRSPGLGDTAMYLCATSRADRVFLHEQYFGPGTRLTVT.

The V gene is TRBV14, the J gene TRBJ2-7; D not certain. Per germline, CDR1 SGHDN and CDR2 FVKESK. This CDR3 is 13 amino acids long. The V gene lost 1 base and the J gene lost 7 bases, with 11 bases spanning the gap. CDR3 in amino acids: CASSQGTFGEQYF. The CDR3 region has the DNA TGTGCCAGCAGCCAAGGGACCTTTGGGGAGCAGTACTTC.

The rearrangement joins TRBV30 to TRBJ2-7; D gene uncertain. V lost 1 base to trimming and J lost 0 bases, with 7 bases between them. The germline V gene has CDR1 GTSNPN and CDR2 SVGIG (reference sequence). The CDR3 is 13 residues long. CDR3 sequence (DNA): TGTGCCTGGAGTGCCCAGAGCTCCTACGAGCAGTACTTC. It yields the protein CAWSAQSSYEQYF.

The chain has TRBV30 and TRBJ1-5; possibly TRBD1 for D (5 bases). The V gene's germline CDR1 is GTSNPN and CDR2 SVGIG (reference sequence). The ends were cut back, 2 bases at V and 11 bases at J, with 19 bases in the middle. This CDR3 is built from 14 residues. CDR3: CAWSTSGRPMTQHF. The CDR3 DNA is TGTGCCTGGAGTACGTCAGGGCGACCCATGACCCAGCATTTT. Based on the CDR3 plus reference TRBV30 and TRBJ1-5, the full variable domain is SQTIHQWPATLVQPVGSPLSLECTVEGTSNPNLYWYRQAAGRGLQLLFYSVGIGQISSEVPQNLSASRPQDRQFILSSKKLLLSDSGFYLCAWSTSGRPMTQHFGDGTRLSIL.

This chain joins TRBV9 and TRBJ2-2; the match to TRBD1 covers 8 bases. The ends lost 0 bases at V and 2 bases at J; junction bases unmatched: 6. The germline gives CDR1 SGDLS, CDR2 YYNGEE. CDR3 length: 17 residues. The DNA of the CDR3 is TGTGCCAGCAGCGTAGGATGGCAGGGGGCAAACACCGGGGAGCTGTTTTTT. The encoded protein is CASSVGWQGANTGELFF. The full variable domain, in which reference TRBV9 and TRBJ2-2 provide the parts outside the CDR3, is DSGVTQTPKHLITATGQRVTLRCSPRSGDLSVYWYQQSLDQGLQFLIQYYNGEERAKGNILERFSAQQFPDLHSELNLSSLELGDSALYFCASSVGWQGANTGELFFGEGSRLTVL.

This chain connects TRBV11-1 to TRBJ2-1; 7 bases agree with TRBD2. The CDR3 has 15 residues. V shed 3 bases and J 6 bases; nucleotides not matched to a gene: 8. Germline loops: CDR1 SGHAT, CDR2 FQDESV (reference sequence). The CDR3 DNA is TGTGCCAGCAGCTTCCGACTAGCTCGAGCCAATGAGCAGTTCTTC. Translating gives CASSFRLARANEQFF.

The chain uses TRBV6-5 and TRBJ2-1; 8 positions agree with TRBD1. Unmatched junction bases numbered 5, after V lost 5 bases and J lost 2 bases. The CDR3 contains 15 residues. Germline CDR1 and CDR2: MNHEY and SVGAGI. As DNA, the CDR3 is TGTGCCAGCAGTCCCCGACAGGGGCCCTACAATGAGCAGTTCTTC. It specifies CASSPRQGPYNEQFF.

Details on this clone: This sample includes further DNA sequences coding for the same CDR3. The V gene is TRBV6-5, the J gene TRBJ1-1, with D unclear. The CDR3 covers 14 residues. Germline V lookup: CDR1 MNHEY, CDR2 SVGAGI. The germline V and J ends were trimmed by 2 bases and 1 base, with 8 bases remaining between them. CDR3 sequence: CASSYDRANTEAFF. The CDR3 DNA is TGTGCCAGCAGTTACGACCGCGCGAACACTGAAGCTTTCTTT.

This sequence joins TRBV28 and TRBJ1-2, with 8 bases fitting TRBD1. The CDR3 has 14 residues. Trimming cost V 6 bases and J 4 bases; bases outside gene matches: 7. CDR1 is MDHEN, CDR2 SYDVKM, per germline. CDR3 loop: CASRPLGQGYGYTF. CDR3 DNA sequence: TGTGCCAGCAGGCCCCTCGGACAGGGCTATGGCTACACCTTC.

This chain links TRBV10-2 with TRBJ1-5, with D uncertain. Deletions cut 6 bases from V and 5 bases from J, with 11 bases between. The germline gives CDR1 WSHSY, CDR2 SAAADI. This CDR3 is 13 amino acids long. The CDR3 nucleotides read TGCGCCAGCAGAGAATACCGAGATCAGCCCCAGCATTTT. This gives the protein CASREYRDQPQHF.